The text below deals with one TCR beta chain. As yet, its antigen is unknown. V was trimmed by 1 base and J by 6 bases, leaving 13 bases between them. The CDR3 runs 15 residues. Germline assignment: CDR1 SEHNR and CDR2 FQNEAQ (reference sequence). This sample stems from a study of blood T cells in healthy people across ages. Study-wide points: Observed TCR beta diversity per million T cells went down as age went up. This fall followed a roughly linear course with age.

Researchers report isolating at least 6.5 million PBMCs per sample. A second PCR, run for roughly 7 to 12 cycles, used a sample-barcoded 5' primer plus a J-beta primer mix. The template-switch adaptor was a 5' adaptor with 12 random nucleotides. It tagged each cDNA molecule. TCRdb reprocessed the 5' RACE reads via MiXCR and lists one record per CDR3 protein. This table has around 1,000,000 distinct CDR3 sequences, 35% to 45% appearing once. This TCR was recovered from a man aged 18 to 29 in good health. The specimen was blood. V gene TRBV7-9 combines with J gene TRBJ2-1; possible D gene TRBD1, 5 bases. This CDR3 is CASSLEQVTRNEQFF. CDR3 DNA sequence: TGTGCCAGCAGCTTAGAACAGGTCACCCGCAATGAGCAGTTCTTC.